The 32 T cell receptor beta chains in this list originate from one sample, sequenced in a study of blood T cell repertoires in COVID-19 (TCRdb year 2020). Library creation used the immunoSEQ multiplex PCR assay. In its TCRdb copy, this immuneACCESS table keeps in-frame sequences only and misses some clones. Where compared with another copy, unresolved V genes explain less than half of these, and the others have no known cause. The sample records approximately 190,000 clones, around 83% of which are singletons. The ten biggest clones cover 6% to 7% of the sample. The sequenced material came from peripheral blood. The receptors here all came from a woman aged 40 to 55 with acute or convalescent COVID-19.

This chain links TRBV10-3 with TRBJ2-3; possible D gene TRBD2, 5 bases. This CDR3 has 17 residues. The germline V gene encodes CDR1 ENHRY and CDR2 SYGVKD. Trimming took off 2 bases at V and 4 bases at J, with 19 bases between the two ends. The CDR3 DNA reads TGTGCCATCAGTGAGAGGGTAAGCGGCGTTGCCCCAGATACGCAGTATTTT. Translating gives CAISERVSGVAPDTQYF.

There are a few counts of this clone. V is TRBV5-4 and J is TRBJ2-7, with 9 bases matching TRBD1. The CDR3 sequence is 14 residues long. Germline lookup yields CDR1 SGHNT and CDR2 YYREEE (reference sequence). After removal of 4 bases from V and 7 bases from J, the junction contained 9 bases not matched to a gene. The chain's CDR3 is CASSTRTGAGEQYF. CDR3 nucleotides: TGTGCCAGCAGCACACGGACAGGGGCAGGTGAGCAGTACTTC.

The rearrangement uses TRBV7-9 and TRBJ2-3, with unresolved D. This CDR3 is built from 16 residues. Germline V gene sequence: CDR1 SEHNR, CDR2 FQNEAQ (reference sequence). The germline V and J ends were trimmed by 4 bases and 1 base, with 15 bases remaining between them. DNA of the CDR3: TGTGCCAGCAGCTCCCCCCCGGGTACTCGCACAGATACGCAGTATTTT. This codes for CASSSPPGTRTDTQYF.

The J gene is TRBJ2-2, the V gene TRBV4-1; 8 bases fit TRBD2. V lost 6 bases and J lost 7; bases outside the gene matches: 4. The length of the CDR3 is 13 residues. In germline, CDR1 is MGHRA, CDR2 YSYEKL. The CDR3 coding sequence is TGCGCCAGCAGGAGAGCGGGGGTCGGGGAGCTGTTTTTT. It codes for CASRRAGVGELFF.

This rearrangement joins TRBV30 to TRBJ1-2, with 9 bases matching TRBD1. V lost 4 bases, J lost 7 bases, and 7 bases stayed unmatched. CDR1 and CDR2 (germline): GTSNPN, SVGIG (reference sequence). There are 13 residues in the CDR3. CDR3 coding DNA: TGTGCCTGGATGGGAACAGGGGGCACTGGCTACACCTTC. Its translation is CAWMGTGGTGYTF. Supplemented by reference TRBV30 and TRBJ1-2, the full variable domain reads SQTIHQWPATLVQPVGSPLSLECTVEGTSNPNLYWYRQAAGRGLQLLFYSVGIGQISSEVPQNLSASRPQDRQFILSSKKLLLSDSGFYLCAWMGTGGTGYTFGSGTRLTVV.

The chain recombines TRBV10-3 with TRBJ2-5, with D maybe TRBD1 (6 bases). The V gene's germline CDR1 is ENHRY and CDR2 SYGVKD. V was shortened by 6 bases and J by 4 bases, with 12 bases between the two germline ends. The CDR3 loop spans 13 amino acids. CDR3 sequence (DNA): TGTGCCATCAGAACAGGGTGGGGAGAGACCCAGTACTTC. This translates into CAIRTGWGETQYF.

The chain joins TRBV3-1 (or the pseudogene TRBV3-2) to TRBJ2-7; D possibly corresponds to TRBD1 (5 bases). V was cut by 4 bases and J by 3 bases, with 10 bases left in between. The germline V gene has CDR1 LGHDT and CDR2 YNNKEL (reference sequence). The CDR3 runs 13 residues. The CDR3 loop is CASSRRGFYEQYF. CDR3 coding DNA: TGTGCCAGCAGCCGAAGGGGCTTCTACGAGCAGTACTTC.

The rearrangement links TRBV7-9 to TRBJ2-2, with unresolved D. The CDR3 spans 14 residues. The V end lost 1 base, the J end lost 8 bases, and 11 bases lay between the germline ends. CDR1 and CDR2 from the germline V gene are SEHNR and FQNEAQ (reference sequence). As DNA, the CDR3 is TGTGCCAGCAGCTTAGGTCTGGCGGCGGGGGAGCTGTTTTTT. Its protein product is CASSLGLAAGELFF.

V gene TRBV24-1 combines with J gene TRBJ2-3; 10 bases line up with TRBD1. Per germline, CDR1 KGHDR and CDR2 SFDVKD. The ends lost 4 bases at V and 3 bases at J; junction bases unmatched: 12. The CDR3 loop spans 18 amino acids. The CDR3 nucleotides are TGTGCCACCAGTGACCGGGGAATAGGGACAGGGGAAACAGATACGCAGTATTTT. Its protein product is CATSDRGIGTGETDTQYF.

The chain is built from TRBV28 and TRBJ1-4; D is perhaps TRBD1 (6 bases). There are 12 residues in the CDR3. Germline CDR1 is MDHEN and CDR2 is SYDVKM. V lost 8 bases and J lost 8, with 12 bases in between. In DNA form, the CDR3 reads TGTGCCAGCGGGGACACACCAGAAAAACTGTTTTTT. The encoded protein is CASGDTPEKLFF.

J is TRBJ2-5 and V is TRBV28, with D perhaps matching TRBD1 (6 bases). V dropped 2 bases and J dropped 7 bases, with 20 bases sitting between them. Germline CDR1 is MDHEN and CDR2 is SYDVKM. The CDR3 length is 16 residues. The CDR3: CASSLVGQGLGGTQYF. CDR3 DNA: TGTGCCAGCAGTTTAGTCGGGCAGGGGTTAGGAGGGACCCAGTACTTC.

This chain joins TRBV19 and TRBJ1-2, with 8 bases identical to TRBD1. The ends lost 4 bases at V and 4 bases at J; junction bases unmatched: 5. The CDR3 is 14 residues long. Germline-derived CDR1 and CDR2 are LNHDA and SQIVND (reference sequence). CDR3 sequence: CASSRQGMTYGYTF. The CDR3 DNA reads as TGTGCCAGTAGTAGACAGGGGATGACCTATGGCTACACCTTC.

This rearrangement joins TRBV19 to TRBJ2-7; 9 nucleotides align to TRBD1. Per germline, CDR1 LNHDA and CDR2 SQIVND (reference sequence). CDR3 length: 15 residues. V was pared by 7 bases and J by 5 bases, with 12 bases of the junction left unmatched. CDR3 protein: CASTPGTGFSHEQYF. CDR3 in DNA: TGTGCCAGTACACCCGGGACAGGGTTTTCTCACGAGCAGTACTTC.

V is TRBV10-3 and J is TRBJ2-3, with D possibly being TRBD2 (5 bases). The CDR3 totals 13 residues. V lost 3 bases to trimming and J lost 4 bases, with 8 bases between them. Germline-derived CDR1 and CDR2 are ENHRY and SYGVKD. CDR3 sequence: CAISEEEADTQYF. The CDR3 DNA sequence: TGTGCCATCAGTGAAGAGGAGGCAGATACGCAGTATTTT.

This clone was counted only a few times. The rearrangement joins TRBV5-1 to TRBJ2-1; 9 bases agree with TRBD2. The CDR3 length is 15 residues. Germline assignment: CDR1 SGHRS and CDR2 YFSETQ. After removal of 3 bases from V and 4 bases from J, the junction contained 5 bases not matched to a gene. The CDR3 loop reads CASSSSLAGYNEQFF. The CDR3 nucleotides are TGCGCCAGCAGCTCCTCGCTAGCGGGATACAATGAGCAGTTCTTC.

V gene TRBV19 combines with J gene TRBJ1-4, with D possibly TRBD1 on 5 matching bases. The CDR3 covers 18 residues. Looked up from germline, CDR1 is LNHDA and CDR2 is SQIVND (reference sequence). Trimming removed 1 base at V and 4 bases at J, with 19 bases between. CDR3: CASSIGFFDSGINEKLFF. The CDR3, as DNA: TGTGCCAGTAGTATAGGCTTTTTTGATTCAGGGATTAATGAAAAACTGTTTTTT.

This chain joins TRBV11-2 and TRBJ1-1; D gene unclear. V lost 4 bases and J 8 bases, leaving 5 bases between the germline ends. Germline V gene sequence: CDR1 SGHAT, CDR2 FQNNGV. This CDR3 has 10 residues. CDR3 residues: CASSSTEAFF. The CDR3 DNA is TGTGCCAGCAGCTCGACAGAAGCTTTCTTT.

CDR3 nucleotides: TGTGCCAGTAGTGCCTACGGGGACAGACTTACCGGTGGGGTCTTGAACACTGAAGCTTTCTTT. Amino acids: CASSAYGDRLTGGVLNTEAFF. The chain carries TRBV19 and TRBJ1-1; 7 nucleotides match TRBD1. This CDR3 spans 21 amino acids. The ends lost 5 bases at V and 0 bases at J; junction bases unmatched: 24. Germline CDR1 reads LNHDA; CDR2 reads SQIVND (reference sequence).

This clone was counted once. The CDR3 here is CASQAGIGANVLTF. In DNA form, the CDR3 reads TGTGCCAGTCAGGCGGGGATTGGGGCCAACGTCCTGACTTTC. The V and J genes are TRBV4-2 and TRBJ2-6, with a possible D match to TRBD2 (6 bases). Germline CDR1 is LGHNA and CDR2 is YNFKEQ. This CDR3 is built from 14 residues. Trimming cost V 9 bases and J 3 bases, with 12 bases left between them.

On this clone itself: At the DNA level, this CDR3 is encoded by other sequences in the same sample as well. CDR3 sequence (DNA): TGTGCCAGCAGCGTCAGGGATAACACTGAAGCTTTCTTT. Protein sequence: CASSVRDNTEAFF. The chain carries TRBV9 and TRBJ1-1; D may be TRBD1 (5 bases). The CDR3 sequence is 13 residues long. V was cut by 2 bases and J by 2 bases, with 7 bases left in between. Germline-derived CDR1 and CDR2 are SGDLS and YYNGEE.

The chain employs TRBV19 and TRBJ1-1, with D maybe TRBD1 (6 bases). V was shortened by 3 bases and J by 0 bases, with 11 bases between the two germline ends. The CDR3 has 15 residues. Germline CDR1 LNHDA, CDR2 SQIVND (reference sequence). CDR3 coding DNA: TGTGCCAGTAGTATGGGGGCGCAGATGAACACTGAAGCTTTCTTT. Translated, it gives CASSMGAQMNTEAFF.

The chain couples TRBV4-1 to TRBJ1-2, with D perhaps matching TRBD1 (6 bases). The CDR3 is 20 amino acids. V was clipped by 0 bases and J by 1 base, with 24 bases between them. CDR1 and CDR2 (germline): MGHRA, YSYEKL. The CDR3 DNA reads TGCGCCAGCAGCCAAGACGGGCTGGACAGCCTCCTGACTTTTAACTATGGCTACACCTTC. Encoded protein: CASSQDGLDSLLTFNYGYTF.

The chain uses TRBV6-5 and TRBJ2-1, with 11 bases aligning to TRBD1. This CDR3 contains 15 residues. Trimming cost V 4 bases and J 6 bases; bases outside gene matches: 5. Germline CDR1 is MNHEY and CDR2 is SVGAGI. For the CDR3, the DNA is TGTGCCAGCAGTTCGCCAGGGACAGGGGGCAATGAGCAGTTCTTC. It translates to CASSSPGTGGNEQFF.

V and J are TRBV6-6 and TRBJ1-1; D is uncertain. Trimming stripped 4 bases from V and 0 bases from J, with 12 bases between. CDR1 is MNHNY, CDR2 SVGAGI, per germline (reference sequence). This CDR3 spans 15 amino acids. The CDR3 sequence: CASSLVHDLNTEAFF. The CDR3, as DNA: TGTGCCAGCAGTTTGGTGCACGACTTGAACACTGAAGCTTTCTTT.

The rearrangement uses TRBV18 and TRBJ2-2; D is undetermined. The V end was cut by 2 bases, the J end by 9 bases, with 16 bases between. Germline CDR1 is KGHSH and CDR2 is LQKENI. CDR3 size: 15 residues. CDR3 nucleotides: TGTGCCAGCTCACCAAGCTCCGCGGTTACCCGGGAGCTGTTTTTT. This sequence encodes CASSPSSAVTRELFF.

The chain combines TRBV2 with TRBJ2-7; TRBD1 matches 8 bases. CDR3 length: 13 residues. V was pared by 6 bases and J by 4 bases, with 5 bases of the junction left unmatched. Germline V lookup: CDR1 SNHLY, CDR2 FYNNEI. The CDR3 sequence: CASRATGVYEQYF. CDR3 sequence (DNA): TGTGCCAGCAGAGCGACAGGGGTATACGAGCAGTACTTC. The complete variable domain, with remaining parts taken from reference TRBV2 and TRBJ2-7, reads EPEVTQTPSHQVTQMGQEVILRCVPISNHLYFYWYRQILGQKVEFLVSFYNNEISEKSEIFDDQFSVERPDGSNFTLKIRSTKLEDSAMYFCASRATGVYEQYFGPGTRLTVT.

The chain is built from TRBV7-9 and TRBJ2-1; D ambiguous. The CDR3 is 13 amino acids. Germline CDR1 SEHNR, CDR2 FQNEAQ (reference sequence). V lost 5 bases and J 7 bases, leaving 12 bases between the germline ends. The CDR3 DNA reads TGTGCCAGCAGCCACACTATAAGAAATGAGCAGTTCTTC. This sequence encodes CASSHTIRNEQFF.

The CDR3 bases are TGCGCCAGCAGCTTGGGGCAGGGAGGCTACAATGAGCAGTTCTTC. Its translation: CASSLGQGGYNEQFF. The chain carries TRBV5-1 and TRBJ2-1, with TRBD2 as a possible D gene (6 bases). CDR1 and CDR2 (germline): SGHRS, YFSETQ. This CDR3 region has 15 residues. The V gene lost 0 bases and the J gene lost 3 bases, with 10 bases spanning the gap.

The chain carries TRBV3-1 (or the pseudogene TRBV3-2) and TRBJ1-1; D is undetermined. Germline lookup yields CDR1 LGHDT and CDR2 YNNKEL (reference sequence). This CDR3 has 13 amino acids. V was pared by 4 bases and J by 2 bases, with 8 bases between. CDR3 region: CASSRNLNTEAFF. CDR3 nucleotides: TGTGCCAGCAGCCGTAACCTAAACACTGAAGCTTTCTTT.

The chain links TRBV6-5 to TRBJ1-1; D is ambiguous. Per germline, CDR1 MNHEY and CDR2 SVGAGI. Trimming stripped 0 bases from V and 3 bases from J, with 14 bases between. The CDR3 totals 16 residues. The CDR3 protein is CASSYSSSGGDTEAFF. The CDR3 nucleotides read TGTGCCAGCAGTTACTCGTCATCGGGCGGGGACACTGAAGCTTTCTTT.

V gene TRBV30 combines with J gene TRBJ1-3; TRBD1 matches 7 bases. With 8 bases clipped from V and 2 bases from J, the junction kept 9 bases outside the gene matches. Germline-derived CDR1 and CDR2 are GTSNPN and SVGIG (reference sequence). The CDR3 totals 14 residues. CDR3 in DNA: TGTGCCAGATCGACAGGGACAGCTGGAAACACCATATATTTT. It encodes CARSTGTAGNTIYF.

CDR3: CAISPGTGAGKAGELFF. In DNA, the CDR3 is TGTGCCATCAGTCCCGGGACAGGGGCAGGGAAGGCCGGGGAGCTGTTTTTT. V is TRBV10-3 and J is TRBJ2-2; 10 bases line up with TRBD1. V was pared by 5 bases and J by 6 bases, with 12 bases of the junction left unmatched. Germline values: CDR1 ENHRY, CDR2 SYGVKD. This CDR3 spans 17 amino acids.